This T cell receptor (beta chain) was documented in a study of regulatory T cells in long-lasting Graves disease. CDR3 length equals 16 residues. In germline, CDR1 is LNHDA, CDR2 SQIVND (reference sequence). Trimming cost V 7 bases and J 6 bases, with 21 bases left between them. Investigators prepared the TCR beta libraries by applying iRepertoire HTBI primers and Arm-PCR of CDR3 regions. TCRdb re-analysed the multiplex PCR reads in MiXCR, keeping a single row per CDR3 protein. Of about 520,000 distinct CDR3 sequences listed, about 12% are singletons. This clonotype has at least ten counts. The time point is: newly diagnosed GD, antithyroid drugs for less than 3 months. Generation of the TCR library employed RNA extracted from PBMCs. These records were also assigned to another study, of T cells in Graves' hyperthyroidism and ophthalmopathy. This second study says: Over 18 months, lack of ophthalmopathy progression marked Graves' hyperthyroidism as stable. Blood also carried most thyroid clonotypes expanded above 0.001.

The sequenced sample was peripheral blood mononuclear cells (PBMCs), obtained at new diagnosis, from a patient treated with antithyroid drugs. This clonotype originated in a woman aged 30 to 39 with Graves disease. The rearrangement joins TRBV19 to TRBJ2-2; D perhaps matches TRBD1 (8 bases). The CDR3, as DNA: TGTGCCAGTACCGGGGGGAGACAGGGGTCGTCCGGGGAGCTGTTTTTT. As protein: CASTGGRQGSSGELFF.